This T cell receptor (beta chain) was documented in a study (dated by TCRdb to the mid-2010s). For the study in its entirety: The study examined whether tumor-infiltrating Tregs in breast cancer are drawn from blood Tregs or arise in situ by conversion from other CD4+ T cell subsets.

V is pared back by 1 base and J by 5 bases, with 13 bases lying between the germline termini. Based on the germline V gene, the CDR1 and CDR2 sequences are SGDLS and YYNGEE. Reading from cysteine to phenylalanine, the CDR3 counts 15 amino acids. Of all the DNA, just the CDR3 is kept, 45 bases in frame from base 1. Cells that were CD4+CD25+CD127-/low were isolated as Tregs. Tregs, naive and memory CD4+ T cells from tumor, blood and ipsilateral draining lymph nodes of a handful of breast cancer patients underwent full-length TCR alpha and beta sequencing. Tumor tissue, along with lymph nodes from ipsilateral axillary dissection, was perfused with PBS, minced, and then digested using collagenase I and hyaluronidase. FACS confirmed that the sorted cell populations were more than 90% pure. Full-length TCR variable regions were amplified by 5' RACE PCR with constant-region reverse primers, followed by semi-nested PCR with Nested Universal Primer A. Using the ReliaPrep RNA Cell Miniprep System, total RNA was extracted, and the SMARTer RACE 5'/3' Kit was then used to reverse transcribe the RNA into 5'RACE-ready cDNA. Multiplex adaptors were used to barcode full-length TCR alpha and beta libraries, and the barcoded libraries were sequenced on an Illumina MiSeq. Regarding the original processing steps: For each of nine subset-tissue groups, sequencing data from the five patients were pooled, and the groups were then compared using unsupervised clustering of TCR gene usage. The Morisita-Horn index was used to calculate repertoire similarity, with shared sequences weighted by how much each contributed to each repertoire. Through fastp at Q25 and MiXCR, TCRdb rebuilt clones from the public reads, retaining in-frame beta chains. Each record represents a unique CDR3 protein, reported with the most common genes and DNA among its rows. The V and J calls here are based on TCRdb, not the publication. This sample gives 62,000 or so distinct CDR3 sequences in total; roughly 28% of them show up just once. The ten largest clones represent 2% to 2.5% of the sample.

Paper-wide results and their limitations: Tumor-infiltrating Treg TCR alpha and beta sequences overlapped most with tumor naive CD4+ T cells, then with blood naive CD4+ T cells. Rather than covering whole repertoires, validation in the larger cohort was restricted to a single TCR beta V-J rearrangement. Tumor memory CD4+ T cell TCR gene usage clustered with blood and lymph node memory CD4+ cells and lymph node naive CD4+ cells.

By its share of the sample, this clonotype is medium-sized (0.01 to 0.1%). This receptor's antigen is unknown. Qualities for individual bases were not recorded, and no much larger clone is one base off. Sequences were obtained from tumor-infiltrating Tregs sorted from the breast tumor. The rearranged chain carries TRBV9 and TRBJ2-1; perhaps TRBD2 is the D gene, with 5 bases matching. This receptor was identified in a female donor with breast cancer. The base sequence is TGTGCCAGCAGCGTACGGGATGACTTAAACAATGAGCAGTTCTTC. The encoded protein is CASSVRDDLNNEQFF.